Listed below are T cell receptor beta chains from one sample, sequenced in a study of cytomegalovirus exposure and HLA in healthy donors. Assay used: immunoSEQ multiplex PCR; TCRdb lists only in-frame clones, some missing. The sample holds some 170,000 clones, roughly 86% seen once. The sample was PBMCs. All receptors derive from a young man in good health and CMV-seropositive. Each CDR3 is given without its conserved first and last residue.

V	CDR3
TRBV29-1	SVASREDYGYT
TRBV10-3	AISESLPRDTQY
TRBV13	ASSSRTGGEFSYEQY
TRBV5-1	ASSFDVQGGYT
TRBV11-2	ASRPGLAASYNEQF
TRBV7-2	ASSLGGGLYEQY
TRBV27	ASSQSTGAPLYGYT
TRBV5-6	ASSFRDRGDQPQH
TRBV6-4	ASSGGDSYGYT
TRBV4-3	ASSHPGGLAGGHGSSYNEQF
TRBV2	AGRGGSTDTQY
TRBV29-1	SARDRVGETQY
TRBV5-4	ASNPQGAQTTMNTEAF
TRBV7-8	ASSLVLGVNTEAF
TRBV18	ASSPKGTSGAYEQY
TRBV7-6	ASSSQEGFLPYEQY
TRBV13	ASSLEMGLAGIGTDTQY
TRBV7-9	ASSLAGLAPDTGELF
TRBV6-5	ASSLPNTEAF
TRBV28	ASRGVRLDTQY
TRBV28	ASNRPGQGAGTEAF
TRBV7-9	ASSHPLRGGTTDTQY
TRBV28	ASSLSGSLNTGELF
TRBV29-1	SVTVQGGRGGYT
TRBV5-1	ASSLEGESSGNTIY
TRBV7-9	ASSFGEDEQF
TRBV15	ATSRAVRGPYEQY
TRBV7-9	ASSLDRPGMNTEAF
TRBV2	ASPSNYGYT
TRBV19	ASSNTGLRNQPQH
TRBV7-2	ASSLTSGVYTQY
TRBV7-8	ASRRKRGISYNEQF
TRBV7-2	ASSSYVGETQY
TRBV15	ATSRGVPGEQY
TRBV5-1	ASSLGLGLTGNTIY
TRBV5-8	ASSPTVYGYT
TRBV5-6	ASRPGTEAF
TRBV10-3	AISEGPSRSSSYNEQF
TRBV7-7	ASSSRGQETQY
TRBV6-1	ASTLGAGQETQY
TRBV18	ASSPIRGDEQY
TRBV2	ASRASGGQETQY